One and the same sample provided the 11 T cell receptor beta chains below, sequenced in a study of T-cell memory formation after mild COVID-19 listed by TCRdb under 2021. To prepare the library, 5' RACE was applied. The sequencer was an Illumina NovaSeq 6000. Using fastp at Q25 and MiXCR, TCRdb reprocessed the public reads and kept productive beta chains. Entries that share a CDR3 protein sequence are merged under the most common genes and DNA. Present in this sample are 350,000 to 400,000 distinct CDR3 sequences, under 15% of which were seen just once. 20% to 25% of the sample belongs to the ten largest clones. Sequenced: PBMCs or a T cell subset sorted from them (not recorded which). The receptors come from a man between 18 and 35 years old who had mild COVID-19 (a few samples of this study predate the infection). The sample titles of this study are shuffled in the database, so cell type and time point are left out; the donor was told from shared clones.

The chain uses TRBV12-3 or TRBV12-4 and TRBJ1-2; D is uncertain. Trimming took 3 bases from V and 0 from J, leaving 8 bases between them. CDR3 length equals 14 residues. CDR3 nucleotide sequence: TGTGCCAGCAGTTTCTCCGGGACTAACTATGGCTACACCTTC. As protein: CASSFSGTNYGYTF.

At least ten counts were recorded for this clonotype. Mismatch with germline at one junction end may stem from a read error. This chain connects TRBV7-3 to TRBJ2-2; D not certain. CDR1 is SGHTA and CDR2 is FQGTGA in the germline V gene. CDR3 length equals 14 residues. The CDR3 coding sequence is TGTGCCAGCCGCTTACGTATGAACACCGGGGAGCTGTTTTTT. Its protein product is CASRLRMNTGELFF.

V gene TRBV7-2 combines with J gene TRBJ2-3; D is ambiguous. Trimming took 4 bases from V and 9 from J, leaving 14 bases between them. The CDR3 is made up of 13 amino acids. Looked up from germline, CDR1 is SGHTA and CDR2 is FQGNSA. CDR3 DNA sequence: TGTGCCAGCAGCTCACCCTTCCGCCCCACGCAGTATTTT. This codes for CASSSPFRPTQYF.

The V gene is TRBV5-6, the J gene TRBJ2-7; 11 bases are a match to TRBD1. CDR3 length: 15 residues. In germline, CDR1 is SGHDT, CDR2 YYEEEE. Trimming took 6 bases from V and 6 from J; bases not matched to a gene: 11. The CDR3 protein is CASNGVGTGGAEQYV. DNA for the CDR3: TGTGCCAGCAATGGCGTCGGGACAGGGGGAGCCGAGCAGTACGTC.

This clonotype was counted a few times. The rearrangement joins TRBV7-9 to TRBJ2-7; a weak D match, TRBD1 (5 bases). The CDR3 contains 13 residues. Trimming left V 3 bases short and J 3 bases short, with 9 bases between. CDR1 is SEHNR and CDR2 is FQNEAQ in the germline V gene (reference sequence). The CDR3 DNA reads TGTGCCAGCAGCTTTGGACACTTCTACGAGCAGTACGTC. Its protein product is CASSFGHFYEQYV.

In its sample, this clonotype was seen a few times. The rearrangement links TRBV14 to TRBJ2-2; no firm D call. CDR1 and CDR2 from the germline V gene are SGHDN and FVKESK. V lost 4 bases and J lost 3, with 6 bases in between. CDR3 length: 13 residues. CDR3 amino acids: CASSREYTGELFF. As DNA, the CDR3 is TGTGCCAGCAGCCGCGAATACACCGGGGAGCTGTTTTTT.

J is TRBJ1-1 and V is TRBV7-9; maybe TRBD1 (6 bases). Germline CDR1 SEHNR, CDR2 FQNEAQ (reference sequence). CDR3 length equals 17 residues. Trimming pared 3 bases from V and 3 bases from J, leaving 20 bases between. The DNA of the CDR3 is TGTGCCAGCAGCTTCAACAGGGACTCCGGGACGGACACTGAAGCTTTCTTT. The encoded protein is CASSFNRDSGTDTEAFF.

The rearrangement joins TRBV14 to TRBJ2-5; TRBD2 matches at 13 bases. V lost 3 bases and J lost 4; bases outside the gene matches: 8. Looked up from germline, CDR1 is SGHDN and CDR2 is FVKESK. The CDR3 consists of 17 residues. The CDR3 DNA follows: TGTGCCAGCAGCCATCGACTAGCGGGGGGATTCAGAGAGACCCAGTACTTC. The encoded protein is CASSHRLAGGFRETQYF.

This chain links TRBV11-2 with TRBJ2-2; D perhaps matches TRBD2 (6 bases). This CDR3 comprises 16 residues. V was pared by 7 bases and J by 4 bases, with 19 bases between. The germline V gene encodes CDR1 SGHAT and CDR2 FQNNGV. The CDR3 region is CASKPGGGAATGELFF. DNA of the CDR3: TGTGCCAGCAAACCCGGTGGAGGGGCGGCCACCGGGGAGCTGTTTTTT.

Comments on this clonotype: One base away lies a much larger clone, so this may be a sequencing read error. J is TRBJ2-1 and V is TRBV7-8, with D possibly being TRBD2 (6 bases). Per the germline V gene, CDR1 is SGHVS and CDR2 is FQNEAQ. This CDR3 comprises 13 residues. CDR3 nucleotide sequence: TGTGCCAGCGGCTTAGTGGGGGGACATGAGCAGTTCTTC. Encoded protein: CASGLVGGHEQFF.

The chain links TRBV4-3 to TRBJ2-3; TRBD1 might be the D (6 bases). Deletions cut 4 bases from V and 5 bases from J, with 19 bases between. The germline gives CDR1 LGHNA, CDR2 YSLEER. This CDR3 is built from 16 residues. DNA for the CDR3: TGCGCCAGCAGCCCAGGAAGGGGGTCAGAAGTAGATACGCAGTATTTT. Translation gives CASSPGRGSEVDTQYF.